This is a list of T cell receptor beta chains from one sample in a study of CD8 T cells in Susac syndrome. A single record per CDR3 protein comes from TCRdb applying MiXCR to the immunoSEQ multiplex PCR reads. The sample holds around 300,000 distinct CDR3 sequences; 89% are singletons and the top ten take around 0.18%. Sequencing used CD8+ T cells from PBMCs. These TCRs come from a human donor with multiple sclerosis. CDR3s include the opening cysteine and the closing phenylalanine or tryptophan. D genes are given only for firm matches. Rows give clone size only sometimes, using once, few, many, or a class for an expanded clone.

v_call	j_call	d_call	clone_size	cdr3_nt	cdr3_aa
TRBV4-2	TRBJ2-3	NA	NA	TGTGCCAGCAGCCAATACGAGTGGGATACGCAGTATTTT	CASSQYEWDTQYF
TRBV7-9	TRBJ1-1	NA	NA	TGTGCCAGCAGCCCCCCTATCGGCGGCACTGTGAACACTGAAGCTTTCTTT	CASSPPIGGTVNTEAFF
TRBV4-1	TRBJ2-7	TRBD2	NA	TGCGCCAGCAGCCAAGATGGAGGGGAGGGTTCCCTATCCTACGAGCAGTACTTC	CASSQDGGEGSLSYEQYF
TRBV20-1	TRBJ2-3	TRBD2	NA	TGCAGTGCTAGAAGGCTAGCGGGGGGGAATAGCACAGATACGCAGTATTTT	CSARRLAGGNSTDTQYF
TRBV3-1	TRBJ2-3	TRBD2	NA	TGTGCCAGCAGCCCCGGGACTAGCGGAGGGACAGATACGCAGTATTTT	CASSPGTSGGTDTQYF
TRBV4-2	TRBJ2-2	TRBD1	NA	TGTGCCAGCAGCCACTCGGGACAGGGGTACACCGGGGAGCTGTTTTTT	CASSHSGQGYTGELFF
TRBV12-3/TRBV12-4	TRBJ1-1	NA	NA	TGTGCCAGCAGTTCCACGGGGTCCTCCACTGAAGCTTTCTTT	CASSSTGSSTEAFF
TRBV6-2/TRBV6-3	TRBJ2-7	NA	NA	TGTGCCAGCAGTTGGGGCAGCCTTTTACACTACGAGCAGTACTTC	CASSWGSLLHYEQYF
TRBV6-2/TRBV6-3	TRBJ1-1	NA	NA	TGTGCCAGCTTTCTCCAGGGGTTGAACACTGAAGCTTTCTTT	CASFLQGLNTEAFF
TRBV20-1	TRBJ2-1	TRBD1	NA	TGCAGTGCTGACAGGGTAGGAACATTGAATGAGCAGTTCTTC	CSADRVGTLNEQFF
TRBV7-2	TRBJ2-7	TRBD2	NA	TGTGCCAGCAGCTTATTAGCGGGAGGGTTCGAGCAGTACTTC	CASSLLAGGFEQYF
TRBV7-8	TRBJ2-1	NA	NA	TGTGCCAGCAGCTCCGGGTTTAGCGGCAATGAGCAGTTCTTC	CASSSGFSGNEQFF
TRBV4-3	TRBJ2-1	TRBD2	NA	TGCGCCAGCAGCCAAGACCGCCCCGGGACTAGCGAGGTCAATGAGCAGTTCTTC	CASSQDRPGTSEVNEQFF
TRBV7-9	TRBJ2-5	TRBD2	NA	TGTGCCAGCAGCTATCCGGGACTAGCGGGGGAAGATCCCGGGGAGACCCAGTACTTC	CASSYPGLAGEDPGETQYF
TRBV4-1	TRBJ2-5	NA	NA	TGCGCCAGCAGCCAAGTTCATACAGAGACCCAGTACTTC	CASSQVHTETQYF
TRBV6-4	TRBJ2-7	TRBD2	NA	TGTGCCAGCACACAAGCGGGACTAGCGGGAGGGGTCTACGAGCAGTACTTC	CASTQAGLAGGVYEQYF
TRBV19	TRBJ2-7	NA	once	TGTGCCAGTAGCATGTGGAGAAACGAGCAGTACTTC	CASSMWRNEQYF
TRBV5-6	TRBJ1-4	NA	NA	TGTGCCAGCAGCTTGGGGATCGACCCTAATGAAAAACTGTTTTTT	CASSLGIDPNEKLFF
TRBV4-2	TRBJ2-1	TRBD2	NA	TGTGCCACCCAGGGGACTAGCGGGAACGATGAGCAGTTCTTC	CATQGTSGNDEQFF
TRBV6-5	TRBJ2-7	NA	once	TGTGCCAGCAGCCTGACCCTAACGGGAAGGTACGAGCAGTACTTC	CASSLTLTGRYEQYF
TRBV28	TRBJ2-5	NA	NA	TGTGCCAGCAGTTTAGCGCAGCAAGAGACCCAGTACTTC	CASSLAQQETQYF
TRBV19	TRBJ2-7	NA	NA	TGTGCCAGTAGTGTAACGGACACCGTAAGCGAGCAGTACTTC	CASSVTDTVSEQYF
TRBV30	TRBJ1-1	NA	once	TGTGCCTGGAGATGGGACTCTGGGACTGAAGCTTTCTTT	CAWRWDSGTEAFF
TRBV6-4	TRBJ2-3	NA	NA	TGTGCCAGCAGTCCCGTTAGTGAAGATACGCAGTATTTT	CASSPVSEDTQYF
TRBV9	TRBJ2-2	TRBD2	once	TGTGCCAGCAGCGTACCTAGCGGGGTGAACACCGGGGAGCTGTTTTTT	CASSVPSGVNTGELFF
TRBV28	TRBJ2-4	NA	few	TGTGCCAGCAGTTTAGGGAACATTCAGTACTTC	CASSLGNIQYF
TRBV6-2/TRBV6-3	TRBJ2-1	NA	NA	TGTGCCAGCAGTTACTCGACGGATTACAATGAGCAGTTCTTC	CASSYSTDYNEQFF
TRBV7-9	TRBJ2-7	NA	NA	TGTGCCAGCAGCTTAGCGTTAGGCGGGGAGCAGTACTTC	CASSLALGGEQYF
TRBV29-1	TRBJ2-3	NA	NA	TGCAGCGGCCTCCTAGTTGAAAGCACAGATACGCAGTATTTT	CSGLLVESTDTQYF
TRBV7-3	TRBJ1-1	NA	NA	TGTGCCAGCAGCTTTTTCGGGAACACTGAAGCTTTCTTT	CASSFFGNTEAFF
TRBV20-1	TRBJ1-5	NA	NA	TGCAGTGCTAGTACCCCGGACCGAGTACCTAATCAGCCCCAGCATTTT	CSASTPDRVPNQPQHF
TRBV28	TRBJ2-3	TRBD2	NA	TGTGCCAGCAGTTTCAGCGGGACGGGGTTTACGCAGTATTTT	CASSFSGTGFTQYF
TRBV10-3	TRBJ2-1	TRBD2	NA	TGTGCCATCAGTGAGTCAGGGACTAGCGGGAGAGGGACCTACAATGAGCAGTTCTTC	CAISESGTSGRGTYNEQFF
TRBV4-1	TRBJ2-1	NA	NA	TGCGCCAGCAGCTTAACCACAGGGATGTTGAACAATGAGCAGTTCTTC	CASSLTTGMLNNEQFF
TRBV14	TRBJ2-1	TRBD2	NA	TGTGCCAGCAGCGTAGGACGGGGGGTCTACAATGAGCAGTTCTTC	CASSVGRGVYNEQFF
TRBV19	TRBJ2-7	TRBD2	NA	TGTGCCAGTAGTACCGGACTAGAGCAATACGAGCAGTACTTC	CASSTGLEQYEQYF
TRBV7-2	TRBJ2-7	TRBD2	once	TGTGCCAGCAGCTTAGTACTAGCGGGGAACTACGAGCAGTACTTC	CASSLVLAGNYEQYF
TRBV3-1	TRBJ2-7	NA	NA	TGTGCCAGCAGCCAAAATCTCTACGAGCAGTACTTC	CASSQNLYEQYF
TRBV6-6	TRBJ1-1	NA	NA	TGTGCCAGCAGTTACTCGACTGGGCGGGCTGAAGCTTTCTTT	CASSYSTGRAEAFF
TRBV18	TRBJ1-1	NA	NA	TGTGCCAGCTCACAGGAGGGGAATGAAGCTTTCTTT	CASSQEGNEAFF
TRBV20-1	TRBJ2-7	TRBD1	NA	TGCAGTGCTAGAGTGGACAGGGGGATCTACGAGCAGTACTTC	CSARVDRGIYEQYF
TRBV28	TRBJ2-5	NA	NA	NA	CASSFLEREETQYF
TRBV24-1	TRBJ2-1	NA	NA	TGTGCCACCAGTCCGAGCTGGCGTGAGCAGTTCTTC	CATSPSWREQFF
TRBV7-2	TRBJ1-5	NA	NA	TGTGCCAGCAGCTGGAGGGGGGGCGGGAGCAATCAGCCCCAGCATTTT	CASSWRGGGSNQPQHF
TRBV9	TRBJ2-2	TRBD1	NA	TGTGCCAGCCGACAGGGGATGGGCACCGGGGAGCTGTTTTTT	CASRQGMGTGELFF
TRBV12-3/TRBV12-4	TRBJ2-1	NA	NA	TGTGCCAGCAGTTTAGAATCAGGTCTAAATGAGCAGTTCTTC	CASSLESGLNEQFF
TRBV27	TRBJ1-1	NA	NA	TGTGCCAGCAGTTCCTTAACGAACACTGAAGCTTTCTTT	CASSSLTNTEAFF
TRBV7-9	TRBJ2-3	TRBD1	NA	TGTGCCAGCAGCCTCCCCCGCGCCCGGGACAGTAGCACAGATACGCAGTATTTT	CASSLPRARDSSTDTQYF
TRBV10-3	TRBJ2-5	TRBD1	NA	TGTGCCATCAGTGGCGGACAGGCGGGCCCACAGGAGACCCAGTACTTC	CAISGGQAGPQETQYF
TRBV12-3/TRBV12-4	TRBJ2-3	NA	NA	TGTGCCAGCAGTGGGTCAGGCGGGGTCACAGATACGCAGTATTTT	CASSGSGGVTDTQYF